The 22 T cell receptor beta chains listed next were all sequenced from one sample in a study of T cells after posttransplantation cyclophosphamide. Produced via immunoSEQ multiplex PCR; TCRdb's table is partial and in-frame only. The profile shows several thousand clones, about 88% of them singletons. Source material: memory CD4+ T cells sorted from PBMCs. All receptors derive from a woman aged 55-75 years in good health, CMV-negative, and a related stem cell transplant donor.

Comment on this clone: The sample carries other DNA sequences with the same CDR3. V usage is TRBV6-6 and J usage is TRBJ1-6; 8 bases are a match to TRBD1. Trimming cost V 7 bases and J 10 bases; bases outside gene matches: 9. Per germline, CDR1 MNHNY and CDR2 SVGAGI (reference sequence). The CDR3 is 14 amino acids. The CDR3 loop reads CASNRQGIGSPLHF. The CDR3 nucleotides are TGTGCCAGCAACAGACAGGGGATCGGATCACCCCTCCACTTT.

This clone showed up just a few times. The chain couples TRBV28 to TRBJ1-1; 8 positions match TRBD1. The germline gives CDR1 MDHEN, CDR2 SYDVKM. The CDR3 is 14 amino acids. The junction had 2 bases not matched to a gene; V was cut back by 1 base and J by 4 bases. The CDR3 region has the DNA TGTGCCAGCAGTTTATCTACAGGGGGCACTGAAGCTTTCTTT. This sequence encodes CASSLSTGGTEAFF.

The rearrangement joins TRBV7-3 to TRBJ1-5, with TRBD1 as a possible D gene (5 bases). Germline values: CDR1 SGHTA, CDR2 FQGTGA. The CDR3 extends over 11 amino acids. Trimming took 9 bases from V and 11 from J, leaving 14 bases between them. CDR3 residues: CARPLGGTQHF. In nucleotides, the CDR3 is TGTGCCAGGCCACTCGGGGGGACCCAGCATTTT. Looking up the rest from reference TRBV7-3 and TRBJ1-5 gives the full variable domain: GAGVSQTPSNKVTEKGKYVELRCDPISGHTALYWYRQSLGQGPEFLIYFQGTGAADDSGLPNDRFFAVRPEGSVSTLKIQRTERGDSAVYLCARPLGGTQHFGDGTRLSIL.

The DNA of the CDR3 is TGTGCCAGCAGCTTGATATCAGGAGGGGGCCCCGGGGAGCTGTTTTTT. Translating it yields CASSLISGGGPGELFF. The J gene is TRBJ2-2, the V gene TRBV5-5, with TRBD1 as a possible D gene (7 bases). This CDR3 contains 16 residues. V lost 1 base to trimming and J lost 6 bases, with 16 bases between them. CDR1 is SGHKS and CDR2 is YYEKEE in the germline V gene (reference sequence).

The chain combines TRBV7-8 with TRBJ2-5; 7 positions match TRBD2. V was clipped by 0 bases and J by 2 bases; unmatched bases: 6. This CDR3 comprises 16 residues. Germline assignment: CDR1 SGHVS and CDR2 FQNEAQ. CDR3 nucleotide sequence: TGTGCCAGCAGCTTAGCAGACACGGGGGGACAAGAGACCCAGTACTTC. It encodes CASSLADTGGQETQYF.

This rearrangement joins TRBV18 to TRBJ2-1; D is uncertain. Trimming stripped 6 bases from V and 4 bases from J, with 7 bases between. The CDR3 is 12 amino acids. Per the germline V gene, CDR1 is KGHSH and CDR2 is LQKENI. CDR3 amino acids: CASSFSYNEQFF. For the CDR3, the DNA is TGTGCCAGCTCGTTCAGTTACAATGAGCAGTTCTTC.

The chain recombines TRBV2 with TRBJ1-2; D remains unclear. Germline values: CDR1 SNHLY, CDR2 FYNNEI. This CDR3 comprises 12 residues. The chain's CDR3 is CAAGSANYGYTF. As DNA, the CDR3 is TGTGCAGCGGGGAGTGCTAACTATGGCTACACCTTC.

The V gene is TRBV5-1, the J gene TRBJ2-5; 9 bases align to TRBD1. After removal of 2 bases from V and 5 bases from J, the junction contained 4 bases not matched to a gene. Per germline, CDR1 SGHRS and CDR2 YFSETQ. This CDR3 spans 14 amino acids. This CDR3 is CASSLQGAQETQYF. The CDR3 nucleotides read TGCGCCAGCAGCTTACAGGGGGCCCAGGAGACCCAGTACTTC.

V usage is TRBV5-6 and J usage is TRBJ1-1; 10 positions match TRBD1. V lost 0 bases to trimming and J lost 11 bases; unmatched junction nucleotides: 13. The CDR3 extends over 16 amino acids. The germline gives CDR1 SGHDT, CDR2 YYEEEE. The chain's CDR3 is CASSLGRQGARGRAFF. The CDR3 DNA is TGTGCCAGCAGCTTGGGACGACAGGGGGCTCGGGGGAGGGCTTTCTTT.

The chain employs TRBV27 and TRBJ2-1; 11 bases are a match to TRBD2. Losses at the gene ends were 2 bases for V and 8 bases for J; bases not matched to a gene: 5. The CDR3 has 15 residues. Germline V gene sequence: CDR1 MNHEY, CDR2 SMNVEV (reference sequence). CDR3 protein: CASSLTSGGWDEQFF. DNA of the CDR3: TGTGCCAGCAGTTTAACTAGCGGGGGCTGGGATGAGCAGTTCTTC.

Comment on this clone: The identical CDR3 is also encoded by other nucleotide sequences in the sample. This chain connects TRBV19 to TRBJ1-3, with D possibly matching TRBD1 (5 bases). This CDR3 contains 16 residues. Trimming cost V 5 bases and J 2 bases, with 16 bases left between them. Germline CDR1 reads LNHDA; CDR2 reads SQIVND (reference sequence). CDR3 sequence (DNA): TGTGCCAGTAGTCCGGGACTCCCGAAACCTGGAAACACCATATATTTT. Its protein product is CASSPGLPKPGNTIYF. Full variable domain (outside the CDR3, taken from reference TRBV19 and TRBJ1-3): DGGITQSPKYLFRKEGQNVTLSCEQNLNHDAMYWYRQDPGQGLRLIYYSQIVNDFQKGDIAEGYSVSREKKESFPLTVTSAQKNPTAFYLCASSPGLPKPGNTIYFGEGSWLTVV.

The V gene is TRBV7-3, the J gene TRBJ2-5, with TRBD2 as a possible D gene (5 bases). V lost 4 bases and J 5 bases, leaving 11 bases between the germline ends. The CDR3 sequence is 13 residues long. The V gene's germline CDR1 is SGHTA and CDR2 FQGTGA. The CDR3 DNA reads TGTGCCAGCAGCTCCGGCCCGGGGGAGACCCAGTACTTC. The encoded protein is CASSSGPGETQYF.

This clone was detected once. J is TRBJ2-3 and V is TRBV5-4; D call uncertain. The CDR3 has 15 amino acids. Germline V gene lookup returns CDR1 SGHNT and CDR2 YYREEE (reference sequence). The V gene lost 0 bases and the J gene lost 2 bases, with 10 bases spanning the gap. This chain's CDR3 is CASSLALRPTDTQYF. The DNA for the CDR3 is TGTGCCAGCAGCTTGGCCCTGCGGCCCACAGATACGCAGTATTTT.

The J gene is TRBJ1-5, the V gene TRBV6-1; perhaps TRBD1 as D (5 bases). Between the trimmed V and J ends, which lost 6 bases and 0 bases, there was a span of 9 bases. This CDR3 spans 14 amino acids. Germline CDR1 reads MNHNS; CDR2 reads SASEGT. As DNA, the CDR3 is TGTGCCAGCAGGACAGAAATTAGCAATCAGCCCCAGCATTTT. Protein product: CASRTEISNQPQHF.

The chain uses TRBV30 and TRBJ2-5; 8 bases align to TRBD2. The J segment lost 7 bases and the V segment lost 1 base, leaving 8 bases of the junction unmatched. The CDR3 is 14 amino acids. Germline-derived CDR1 and CDR2 are GTSNPN and SVGIG (reference sequence). The CDR3 region is CAWSEGGGQGTQYF. CDR3 DNA: TGTGCCTGGAGTGAGGGCGGGGGGCAGGGGACCCAGTACTTC. The full variable domain, in which reference TRBV30 and TRBJ2-5 provide the parts outside the CDR3, is SQTIHQWPATLVQPVGSPLSLECTVEGTSNPNLYWYRQAAGRGLQLLFYSVGIGQISSEVPQNLSASRPQDRQFILSSKKLLLSDSGFYLCAWSEGGGQGTQYFGPGTRLLVL.

This clone was observed a single time. The V gene is TRBV7-2, the J gene TRBJ2-3, with D unresolved. Germline loops: CDR1 SGHTA, CDR2 FQGNSA. The CDR3 loop spans 15 amino acids. V lost 5 bases and J lost 8, with 20 bases in between. The CDR3, as DNA: TGTGCCAGCAGCCCCGCGGCCCCCGGAACGTCTACGCAGTATTTT. Translating gives CASSPAAPGTSTQYF.

The chain has TRBV11-2 and TRBJ1-6; 7 bases line up with TRBD1. The germline V gene has CDR1 SGHAT and CDR2 FQNNGV. V shed 4 bases and J 10 bases; nucleotides not matched to a gene: 10. The CDR3 runs 15 residues. CDR3 in DNA: TGTGCCAGCAGCTCTCGACAGGGATCAAGCTCACCCCTCCACTTT. As protein: CASSSRQGSSSPLHF.

The genes are TRBV7-3 and TRBJ2-5; TRBD1 might be the D (6 bases). Deletions cut 5 bases from V and 5 bases from J, with 12 bases between. The CDR3 runs to 13 residues. CDR1 is SGHTA and CDR2 is FQGTGA in the germline V gene. The CDR3 is CASSHGQMETQYF. The CDR3 region has the DNA TGTGCCAGCAGCCATGGACAGATGGAGACCCAGTACTTC.

This rearrangement joins TRBV10-3 to TRBJ2-2, with 10 positions matching TRBD2. V shed 4 bases, J shed 3 bases, and the junction held 2 bases outside the gene matches. The CDR3 loop spans 15 amino acids. The germline gives CDR1 ENHRY, CDR2 SYGVKD. CDR3 residues: CAISGLAGDTGELFF. Here the CDR3 DNA reads TGTGCCATCAGTGGGCTAGCGGGGGACACCGGGGAGCTGTTTTTT.

V and J are TRBV7-2 and TRBJ2-7, with 9 positions matching TRBD1. V gave up 3 bases and J gave up 3 bases; unmatched junction bases: 0. The germline CDR1 and CDR2 sequences are SGHTA and FQGNSA. The CDR3 totals 13 residues. The CDR3 protein is CASSLTGGYEQYF. The CDR3 DNA reads as TGTGCCAGCAGCTTGACAGGGGGCTACGAGCAGTACTTC.

This chain uses TRBV28 with TRBJ2-7; D may be TRBD2 (5 bases). The germline V gene encodes CDR1 MDHEN and CDR2 SYDVKM. Trimming took off 1 base at V and 6 bases at J, with 13 bases between the two ends. The CDR3 sequence is 14 residues long. In DNA form, the CDR3 reads TGTGCCAGCAGTTTATCCGGGATATTGGGCGAGCAGTACTTC. Protein product: CASSLSGILGEQYF.

This clone was seen just once. The gene calls are TRBV5-1 and TRBJ1-2; 8 nucleotides align to TRBD1. CDR1 and CDR2 (germline): SGHRS, YFSETQ. The CDR3 sequence is 13 residues long. V lost 4 bases to trimming and J lost 8 bases; unmatched junction nucleotides: 7. CDR3 sequence reads: CASSPGQGLGYTF. DNA for the CDR3: TGCGCCAGCAGCCCTGGACAGGGTTTAGGCTACACCTTC.